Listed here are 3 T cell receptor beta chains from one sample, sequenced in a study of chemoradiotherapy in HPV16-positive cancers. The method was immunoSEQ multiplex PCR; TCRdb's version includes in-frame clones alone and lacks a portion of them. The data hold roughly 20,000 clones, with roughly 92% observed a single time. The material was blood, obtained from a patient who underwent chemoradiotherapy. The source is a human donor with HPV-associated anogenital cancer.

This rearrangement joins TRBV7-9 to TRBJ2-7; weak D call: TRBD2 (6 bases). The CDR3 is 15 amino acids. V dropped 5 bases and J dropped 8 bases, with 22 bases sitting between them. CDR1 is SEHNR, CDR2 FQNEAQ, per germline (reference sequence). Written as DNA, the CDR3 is TGTGCCAGCAGCCACGCGGGACCGAGACTATGGAAGCAGTACTTC. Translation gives CASSHAGPRLWKQYF.

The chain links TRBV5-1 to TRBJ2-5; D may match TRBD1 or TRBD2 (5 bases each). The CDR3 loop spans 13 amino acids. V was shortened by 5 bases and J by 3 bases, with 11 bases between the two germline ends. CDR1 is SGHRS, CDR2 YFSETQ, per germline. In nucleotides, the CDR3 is TGCGCCAGCAGATGGGACCGAGAAGAGACCCAGTACTTC. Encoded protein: CASRWDREETQYF.

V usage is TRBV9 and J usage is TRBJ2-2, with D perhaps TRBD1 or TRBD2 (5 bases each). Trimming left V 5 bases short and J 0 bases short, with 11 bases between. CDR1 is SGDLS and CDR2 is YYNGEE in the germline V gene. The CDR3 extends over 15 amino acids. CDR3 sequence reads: CASRSRGPNTGELFF. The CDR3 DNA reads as TGTGCCAGCAGGTCGAGGGGCCCGAACACCGGGGAGCTGTTTTTT.